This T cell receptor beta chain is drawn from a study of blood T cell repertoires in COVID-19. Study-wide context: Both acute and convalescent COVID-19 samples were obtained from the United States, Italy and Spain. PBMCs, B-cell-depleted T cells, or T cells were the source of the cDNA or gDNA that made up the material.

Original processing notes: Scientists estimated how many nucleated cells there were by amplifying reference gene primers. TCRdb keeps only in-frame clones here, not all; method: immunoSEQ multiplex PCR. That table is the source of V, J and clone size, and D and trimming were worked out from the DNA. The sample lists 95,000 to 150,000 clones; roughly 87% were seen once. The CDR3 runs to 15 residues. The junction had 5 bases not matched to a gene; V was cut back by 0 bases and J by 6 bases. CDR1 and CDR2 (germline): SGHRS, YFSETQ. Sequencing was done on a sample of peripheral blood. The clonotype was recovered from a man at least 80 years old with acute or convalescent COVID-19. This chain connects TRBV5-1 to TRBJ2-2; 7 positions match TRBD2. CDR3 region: CASSLGRGVAGELFF. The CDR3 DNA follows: TGCGCCAGCAGCTTGGGACGGGGGGTCGCCGGGGAGCTGTTTTTT.